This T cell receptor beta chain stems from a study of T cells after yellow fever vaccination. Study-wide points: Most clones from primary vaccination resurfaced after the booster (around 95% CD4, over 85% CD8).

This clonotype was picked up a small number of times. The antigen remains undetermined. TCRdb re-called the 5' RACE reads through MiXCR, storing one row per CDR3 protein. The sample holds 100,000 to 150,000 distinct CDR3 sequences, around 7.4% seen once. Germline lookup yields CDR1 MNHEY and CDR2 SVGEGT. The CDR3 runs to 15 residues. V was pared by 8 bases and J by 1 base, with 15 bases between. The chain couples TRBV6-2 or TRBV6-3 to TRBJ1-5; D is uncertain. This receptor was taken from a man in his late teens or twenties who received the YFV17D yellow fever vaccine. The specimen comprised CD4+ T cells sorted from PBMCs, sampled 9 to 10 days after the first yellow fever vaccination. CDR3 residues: CASGPWLGSNQPQHF. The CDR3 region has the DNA TGTGCCAGCGGACCGTGGCTCGGAAGCAATCAGCCCCAGCATTTT.